Below, 15 T cell receptor beta chains from the same sample are listed, as sequenced in a study of vaccination and CD4 T cells after COVID-19. The treatment denotes: roughly 11-day PBMC culture with coronavirus spike peptide pools or control peptides (ViraFEST assay). These receptors have no identified antigens. The Oncomine TCR Beta short-read assay sequenced DNA from cultured CD4+ T cells. TCRdb reprocessed the PCR reads with MiXCR, giving one entry per CDR3 protein. The table shows about 19,000 distinct CDR3 sequences, with around 48% occurring only once. The sequencing here drew on CD4+ T cells from blood, cultured in vitro, taken before SARS-CoV-2 vaccination. The receptors here all came from a human donor who had recovered from COVID-19.

This clonotype was counted between two and nine times. The chain employs TRBV6-1 and TRBJ1-1; TRBD1 matches 8 bases. The length of the CDR3 is 14 residues. Germline trimming cut 1 base from V and 6 bases from J; bases unmatched to any gene: 4. Germline CDR1 is MNHNS and CDR2 is SASEGT. CDR3 amino acids: CASSEGQGFAEAFF. Written as DNA, the CDR3 is TGTGCCAGCAGTGAAGGACAGGGGTTCGCTGAAGCTTTCTTT.

The rearrangement joins TRBV5-6 to TRBJ1-1, with 7 bases lining up with TRBD1. V dropped 8 bases and J dropped 7; count of bases not matched to a gene: 5. The CDR3 has 11 amino acids. Germline lookup yields CDR1 SGHDT and CDR2 YYEEEE. The CDR3 nucleotides read TGTGCCAGTTCAGGGGGGTTTGAAGCTTTCTTT. Translation gives CASSGGFEAFF.

Here the CDR3 reads CASSRDRVDTEAFF. Written as DNA, the CDR3 is TGTGCCAGCAGCCGGGACAGGGTGGACACTGAAGCTTTCTTT. J is TRBJ1-1 and V is TRBV7-2; 9 bases are shared with TRBD1. CDR1 is SGHTA and CDR2 is FQGNSA in the germline V gene. J gave up 3 bases and V 5 bases, and 4 bases lay outside the gene matches. The CDR3 has 14 amino acids. Full variable domain (remainder filled in from reference TRBV7-2 and TRBJ1-1): GAGVSQSPSNKVTEKGKDVELRCDPISGHTALYWYRQSLGQGLEFLIYFQGNSAPDKSGLPSDRFSAERTGGSVSTLTIQRTQQEDSAVYLCASSRDRVDTEAFFGQGTRLTVV.

This chain joins TRBV27 and TRBJ1-2; TRBD1 matches at 7 bases. This CDR3 spans 13 amino acids. Germline V gene data show CDR1 as MNHEY and CDR2 as SMNVEV (reference sequence). Trimming took 3 bases from V and 7 from J; bases not matched to a gene: 5. Here the CDR3 reads CASSFAGGGGYTF. CDR3 nucleotide sequence: TGTGCCAGCAGTTTCGCAGGGGGGGGTGGCTACACCTTC.

CDR3 sequence reads: CASSQAGLLNTEAFF. The CDR3, as DNA: TGTGCCAGCAGCCAAGCTGGCTTACTGAACACTGAAGCTTTCTTT. The chain couples TRBV4-2 to TRBJ1-1; D gene unclear. Germline-derived CDR1 and CDR2 are LGHNA and YNFKEQ. The CDR3 runs to 15 residues. Trimming removed 1 base at V and 0 bases at J, with 9 bases between.

This chain connects TRBV7-9 to TRBJ2-5; D gene uncertain. In germline, CDR1 is SEHNR, CDR2 FQNEAQ (reference sequence). CDR3 size: 15 residues. The V end was cut by 5 bases, the J end by 5 bases, with 18 bases between. Written as DNA, the CDR3 is TGTGCCAGCAGCCAAGGGTCTCCCCCGAGGGAGACCCAGTACTTC. This gives the protein CASSQGSPPRETQYF.

The V call is TRBV7-3, the J call TRBJ2-2; 15 bases are shared with TRBD2. CDR1 and CDR2 from the germline V gene are SGHTA and FQGTGA. The J segment lost 4 bases and the V segment lost 5 bases, leaving 2 bases of the junction unmatched. The CDR3 has 16 residues. The CDR3 loop reads CASSAGLAGGTGELFF. The CDR3 nucleotides read TGTGCCAGCAGCGCGGGACTAGCGGGGGGCACCGGGGAGCTGTTTTTT.

The V gene is TRBV15, the J gene TRBJ1-2, with D unclear. The CDR3 has 16 residues. Per the germline V gene, CDR1 is LNHNV and CDR2 is YYDKDF (reference sequence). V was clipped by 1 base and J by 9 bases, with 21 bases between them. DNA for the CDR3: TGTGCCACCAGCAGAGGCCCATCGAAGTCATTGACCCGCTACACCTTC. Its translation: CATSRGPSKSLTRYTF.

The chain links TRBV20-1 to TRBJ1-2, with a tentative D call TRBD1 (5 bases). The CDR3 is 13 residues long. Germline V gives CDR1 DFQATT, CDR2 SNEGSKA (reference sequence). V gave up 5 bases and J gave up 3 bases, with 13 bases separating them. CDR3: CSAYKDKYYGYTF. As DNA, the CDR3 is TGCAGTGCTTACAAGGACAAGTACTATGGCTACACCTTC.

The DNA of the CDR3 is TGTGCCAGCAACGACAGGGCCGATGGCTACACCTTC. Its protein is CASNDRADGYTF. The chain carries TRBV6-1 and TRBJ1-2; 7 bases align to TRBD1. Germline CDR1 and CDR2: MNHNS and SASEGT. The CDR3 totals 12 residues. The trim removed 7 bases at V and 6 bases at J, leaving 5 bases unmatched.

In its sample, this clonotype was seen a few times. This chain joins TRBV20-1 and TRBJ2-7; 10 bases line up with TRBD1. The CDR3 length is 18 residues. CDR1 and CDR2 (germline): DFQATT, SNEGSKA (reference sequence). Unmatched junction bases numbered 20, after V lost 6 bases and J lost 3 bases. The CDR3 loop is CSAQDRGQGGPRVYEQYF. CDR3 coding DNA: TGCAGTGCGCAAGACAGGGGGCAAGGGGGCCCGCGGGTCTACGAGCAGTACTTC.

This rearrangement joins TRBV7-9 to TRBJ2-3; 14 bases agree with TRBD2. V trimming: 5 bases; J trimming: 5 bases; junction bases outside the gene matches: 3. The CDR3 runs 15 residues. Germline V gives CDR1 SEHNR, CDR2 FQNEAQ (reference sequence). CDR3 in amino acids: CASSPGLAGGDTQYF. DNA for the CDR3: TGTGCCAGCAGCCCAGGACTAGCGGGAGGAGATACGCAGTATTTT.

The chain couples TRBV7-2 to TRBJ1-2, with TRBD1 matching over 8 bases. The CDR3 runs 19 residues. The V segment lost 5 bases and the J segment 8 bases; nucleotides outside the gene matches: 25. Germline V gene lookup returns CDR1 SGHTA and CDR2 FQGNSA. CDR3 bases: TGTGCCAGCAGCCTCAAGCGCCCCAAGACAGGGGCCCAGTGGGGAGGCTACACCTTC. Protein: CASSLKRPKTGAQWGGYTF.

The chain employs TRBV20-1 and TRBJ2-3; maybe TRBD2 (6 bases). V was cut by 5 bases and J by 2 bases, with 14 bases left in between. The CDR3 extends over 14 amino acids. Germline CDR1 reads DFQATT; CDR2 reads SNEGSKA (reference sequence). Here the CDR3 reads CSAPSAVITDTQYF. Written as DNA, the CDR3 is TGCAGTGCTCCTAGCGCTGTAATCACAGATACGCAGTATTTT.

The gene calls are TRBV6-2 or TRBV6-3 and TRBJ1-2, with a possible D match to TRBD1 (5 bases). Germline CDR1 reads MNHEY; CDR2 reads SVGEGT. Trimming removed 6 bases from V and 9 bases from J, with 20 bases in between. This CDR3 has 14 residues. The CDR3 coding sequence is TGTGCCAGCAGACAGGACAACCTCCTGGTGAGCTACACCTTC. Amino acid sequence: CASRQDNLLVSYTF.